The present entry profiles one T cell receptor (beta chain) with its context. The antigen is unknown. Unexposed donor CD4+ T cells date from 2011-2018, before the COVID-19 pandemic. The cells were cultured for 9 to 11 days before CD4+ T cells were isolated. Half the medium was replaced with IL-2 medium on days 3 and 7. This sample was taken from a study of CD4 T cells in relation to SARS-CoV-2 and coronaviruses. The method was immunoSEQ multiplex PCR; TCRdb's version includes in-frame clones alone and lacks a portion of them. Among just under 20,000 clones listed, approximately 81% were seen once. General study results and limits: In around 67% of donors, memory CD4+ clonotypes crossrecognized SARS-CoV-2 and at least one common cold coronavirus spike.

This CDR3 is 14 amino acids long. V shed 3 bases and J shed 0 bases, with 6 bases lying between them. Looked up from germline, CDR1 is KGHSH and CDR2 is LQKENI. The chain joins TRBV18 to TRBJ2-4; D gene uncertain. The sequence came from a human donor in good health. The specimen sequenced was CD4+ T cells from PBMCs, cultured in vitro. CDR3 sequence (DNA): TGTGCCAGCTCACCGGTCCTAGCCAAAAACATTCAGTACTTC. It specifies CASSPVLAKNIQYF.